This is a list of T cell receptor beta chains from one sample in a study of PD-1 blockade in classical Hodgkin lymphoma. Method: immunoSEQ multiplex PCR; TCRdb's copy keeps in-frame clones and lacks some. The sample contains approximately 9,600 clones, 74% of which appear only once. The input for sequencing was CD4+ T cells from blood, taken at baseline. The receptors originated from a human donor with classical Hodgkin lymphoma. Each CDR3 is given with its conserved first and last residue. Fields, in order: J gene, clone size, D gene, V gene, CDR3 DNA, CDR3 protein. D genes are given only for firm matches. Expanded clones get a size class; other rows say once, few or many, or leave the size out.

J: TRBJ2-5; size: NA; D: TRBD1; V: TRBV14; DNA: TGTGCCAGCAGCCAAGGGGCGACAGGGGGCTTCTTGGAGACCCAGTACTTC; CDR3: CASSQGATGGFLETQYF
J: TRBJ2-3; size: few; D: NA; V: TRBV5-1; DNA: TGCGCCAGCAGCCAGGGCCGGGAAGGAGATACGCAGTATTTT; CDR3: CASSQGREGDTQYF
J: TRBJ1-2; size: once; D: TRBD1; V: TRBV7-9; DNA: TGTGCCAGCAGCCCACAGGGGGCTGACTATGGCTACACCTTC; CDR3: CASSPQGADYGYTF
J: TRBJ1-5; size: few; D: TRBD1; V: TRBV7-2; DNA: TGTGCCAGCAGCTTAGATCAGGGGGCAAGACAGCCCCAGCATTTT; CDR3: CASSLDQGARQPQHF
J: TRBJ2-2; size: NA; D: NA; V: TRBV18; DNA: TGTGCCAGCTCACCACCAAGCGACGGGGAGCTGTTTTTT; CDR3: CASSPPSDGELFF
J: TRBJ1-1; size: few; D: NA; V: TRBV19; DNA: TGTGCCAGTAGGTTGACACCGATGAACACTGAAGCTTTCTTT; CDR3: CASRLTPMNTEAFF
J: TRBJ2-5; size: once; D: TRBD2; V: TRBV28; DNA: TGTGCCAGCAGTCTGGGGACTAGCGGCCAGCGCGGGGCCCAGTACTTC; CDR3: CASSLGTSGQRGAQYF
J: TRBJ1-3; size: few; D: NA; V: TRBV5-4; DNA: TGTGCCAGCAGCTTCATGGGCTCTGGAAACACCATATATTTT; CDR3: CASSFMGSGNTIYF
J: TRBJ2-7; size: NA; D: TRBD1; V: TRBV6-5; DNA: TGTGCCAGCAGTTACGGGACAGGGGGGCGCGAGCAGTACTTC; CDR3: CASSYGTGGREQYF
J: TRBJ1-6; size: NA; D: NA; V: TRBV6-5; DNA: TGTGCCAGCACCGTTGGGGGTGGTAATTCACCCCTCCACTTT; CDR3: CASTVGGGNSPLHF
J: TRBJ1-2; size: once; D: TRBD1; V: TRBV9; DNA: TGTGCCAGCAGCCCAAGGGACAGGGGCAACTATGGCTACACCTTC; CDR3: CASSPRDRGNYGYTF
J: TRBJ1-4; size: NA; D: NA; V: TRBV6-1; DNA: TGTGCCAGCAGTGAGGGGATAAGAGGTGAAAAACTGTTTTTT; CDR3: CASSEGIRGEKLFF
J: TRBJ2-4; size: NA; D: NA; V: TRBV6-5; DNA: TGTGCCAGCAGTGGTGACAGAGACAAAAACATTCAGTACTTC; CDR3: CASSGDRDKNIQYF
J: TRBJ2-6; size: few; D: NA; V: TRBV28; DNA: TGTGCCAGCACAGGGCACTCTGGGGCCAACGTCCTGACTTTC; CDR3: CASTGHSGANVLTF
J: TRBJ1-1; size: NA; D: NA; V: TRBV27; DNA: TGTGCCAGCAGTGTCAACACTGAAGCTTTCTTT; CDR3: CASSVNTEAFF
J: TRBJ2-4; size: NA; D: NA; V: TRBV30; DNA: TGTGCCTGGAGCGAAGTAGAGTACATTCAGTACTTC; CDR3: CAWSEVEYIQYF
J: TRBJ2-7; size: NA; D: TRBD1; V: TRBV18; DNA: TGTGCCAGCTCACCGGGACAGGTGAGGTCCGTACAGTCCTACGAGCAGTACTTC; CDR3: CASSPGQVRSVQSYEQYF
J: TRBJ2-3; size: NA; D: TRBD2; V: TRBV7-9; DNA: TGTGCCAGCAGCTTAGGGGATAGCGGGGAAGCAGATACGCAGTATTTT; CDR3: CASSLGDSGEADTQYF
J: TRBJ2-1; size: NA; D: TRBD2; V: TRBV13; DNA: TGTGCCAGCAGCATTATTTTTACCGGGACTAGGTTCAATGAGCAGTTCTTC; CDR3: CASSIIFTGTRFNEQFF
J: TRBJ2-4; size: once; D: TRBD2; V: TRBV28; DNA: TGTGCCAGCAGTTTGGGGGGGAGAAACATTCAGTACTTC; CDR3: CASSLGGRNIQYF
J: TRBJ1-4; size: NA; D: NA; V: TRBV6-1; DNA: TGTGCCAGCAGGGGAGGAGGGGCCGGGATTCGGCGGTTTTTT; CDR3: CASRGGGAGIRRFF
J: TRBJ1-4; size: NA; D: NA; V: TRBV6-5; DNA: TGTGCCAGCAGTTACTTACAGGGTAATGAAAAACTGTTTTTT; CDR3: CASSYLQGNEKLFF
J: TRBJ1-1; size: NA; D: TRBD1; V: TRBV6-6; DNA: TGTGCCAGCAGTTCCAGGGGGAGAGAGAACACTGAAGCTTTCTTT; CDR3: CASSSRGRENTEAFF
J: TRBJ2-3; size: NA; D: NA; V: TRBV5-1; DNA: TGCGCCAGCAGTCCAGGGGCGGGCAGCACAGATACGCAGTATTTT; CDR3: CASSPGAGSTDTQYF
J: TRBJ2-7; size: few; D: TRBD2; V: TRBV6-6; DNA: TGTGCCAGCAGTCCCCTGGAGCGGGGTGCGGGCGAGCAGTACTTC; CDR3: CASSPLERGAGEQYF
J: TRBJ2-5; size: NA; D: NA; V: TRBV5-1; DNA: TGCGCCAGCAGCCCAAGGGGAGTCCAAGAGACCCAGTACTTC; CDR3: CASSPRGVQETQYF
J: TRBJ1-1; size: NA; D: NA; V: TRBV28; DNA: TGTGCCAGCAGTCCCTATTGGGGGGTTCGGGGATTGAACACTGAAGCTTTCTTT; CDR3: CASSPYWGVRGLNTEAFF
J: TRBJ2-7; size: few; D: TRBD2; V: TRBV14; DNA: TGTGCCAGCAGCCAAGGCCTGGGACTAGCAGACGAGCAGTACTTC; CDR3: CASSQGLGLADEQYF
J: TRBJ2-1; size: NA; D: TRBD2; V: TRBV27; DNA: TGTGCCAGCAGGCCTAAAGGGACTAGCGGTCCGAGCTCCTACAATGAGCAGTTCTTC; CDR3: CASRPKGTSGPSSYNEQFF
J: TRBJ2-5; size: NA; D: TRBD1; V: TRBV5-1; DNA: TGCGCCAGCAGCTTCGGACAGGGGGCCCAAGAGACCCAGTACTTC; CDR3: CASSFGQGAQETQYF
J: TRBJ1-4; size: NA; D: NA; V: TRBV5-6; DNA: TGTGCCAGCAGCCAGCTCCAGCGGAATGAAAAACTGTTTTTT; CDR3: CASSQLQRNEKLFF
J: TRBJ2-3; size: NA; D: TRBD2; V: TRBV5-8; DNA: TGTGCCAGCAGCTTGTTCCCCACGGGAGGGACAGATACGCAGTATTTT; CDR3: CASSLFPTGGTDTQYF
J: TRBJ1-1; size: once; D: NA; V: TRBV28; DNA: TGTGCCAGCAGTGAATCCAGGGAAGGCACTGAAGCTTTCTTT; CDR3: CASSESREGTEAFF
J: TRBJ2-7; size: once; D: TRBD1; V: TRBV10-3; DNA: TGTGCCATCAGTCCGGGACAGCTCTTTTCCGAGCAGTACTTC; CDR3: CAISPGQLFSEQYF
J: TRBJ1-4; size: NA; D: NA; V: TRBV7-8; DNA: TGTGCCAGCAGCTTAGCTGCGGGTCCTAATGAAAAACTGTTTTTT; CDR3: CASSLAAGPNEKLFF
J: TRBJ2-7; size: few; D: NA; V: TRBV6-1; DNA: TGTGCCAGCAGTCTACAGGGCAACTCCTACGAGCAGTACTTC; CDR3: CASSLQGNSYEQYF
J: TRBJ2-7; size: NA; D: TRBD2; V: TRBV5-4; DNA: TGTGCCAGCAGCTTGTTCGGGACTAGCCTCCACGAGCAGTACTTC; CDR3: CASSLFGTSLHEQYF
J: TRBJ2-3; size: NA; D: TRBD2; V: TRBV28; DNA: TGTGCCAGCAGTTTCGGGGGGTACATTACTAGCACAGATACGCAGTATTTT; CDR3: CASSFGGYITSTDTQYF
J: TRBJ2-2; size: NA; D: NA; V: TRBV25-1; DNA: TGTGCCAGCAGTGATAGGTACACCGGGGAGCTGTTTTTT; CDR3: CASSDRYTGELFF
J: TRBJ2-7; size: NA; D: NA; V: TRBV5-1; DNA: TGCGCCAGCAGCTTGGAAACGGACGAGCAGTACTTC; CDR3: CASSLETDEQYF
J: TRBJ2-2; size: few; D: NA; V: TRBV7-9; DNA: TGTGCCAGCAGCTTAGTGGGGGAGCTGTTTTTT; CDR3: CASSLVGELFF
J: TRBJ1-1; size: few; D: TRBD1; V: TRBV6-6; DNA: TGTGCCAGCAGTTCCCTCAGGGGGAGCGCCGAAGCTTTCTTT; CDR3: CASSSLRGSAEAFF
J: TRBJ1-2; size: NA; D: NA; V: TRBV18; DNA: TGTGCCAGCTCACCACCCTCAGGCTATGGCTACACCTTC; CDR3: CASSPPSGYGYTF
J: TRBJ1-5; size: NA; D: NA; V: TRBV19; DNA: TGTGCCAGTAGTGAACAAGGGACCCTCTATAGCAATCAGCCCCAGCATTTT; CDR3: CASSEQGTLYSNQPQHF
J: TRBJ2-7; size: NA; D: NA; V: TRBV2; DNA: TGTGCCAGCAGCCCGGGGCTCTACGAGCAGTACTTC; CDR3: CASSPGLYEQYF
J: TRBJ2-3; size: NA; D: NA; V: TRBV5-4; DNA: TGTGCCAGCAGGATGTCCGGGAGAATGGGCACAGATACGCAGTATTTT; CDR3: CASRMSGRMGTDTQYF
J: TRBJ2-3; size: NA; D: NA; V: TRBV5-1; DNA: TGCGCCAGCAGCTTGGGGGCCAGCTCTAGCACAGATACGCAGTATTTT; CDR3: CASSLGASSSTDTQYF
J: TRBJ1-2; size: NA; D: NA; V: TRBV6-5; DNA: TGTGCCAGCAGTTACTCGAGGGGGGAAGGCTATGGCTACACCTTC; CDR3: CASSYSRGEGYGYTF
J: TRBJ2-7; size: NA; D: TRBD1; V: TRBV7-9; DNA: TGTGCCAGCAGCTTAGATCGAACAGGGGTTTCCTACGAGCAGTACTTC; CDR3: CASSLDRTGVSYEQYF
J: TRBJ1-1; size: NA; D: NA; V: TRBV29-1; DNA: TGCAGCGTGGAAGGGGGGTTCACTGAAGCTTTCTTT; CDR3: CSVEGGFTEAFF
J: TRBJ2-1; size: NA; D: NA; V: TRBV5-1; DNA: TGCGCCAGCAGCTGGCAGGGGATCAATGAGCAGTTCTTC; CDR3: CASSWQGINEQFF
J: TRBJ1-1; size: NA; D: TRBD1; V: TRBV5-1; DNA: TGCGCCAGCAGCTTGTGGGGGACAGGAAACACTGAAGCTTTCTTT; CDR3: CASSLWGTGNTEAFF